Here is one T cell receptor (beta chain) with its context. Its antigen is not known. CDR3 size: 15 residues. From germline, CDR1 is SGHTA and CDR2 FQGNSA. V shed 1 base, J shed 4 bases, and the junction held 5 bases outside the gene matches. Assay used: immunoSEQ multiplex PCR; TCRdb lists only in-frame clones, some missing. In the table there are 95,000 to 100,000 clones, approximately 91% of which are singletons. The data were taken from a study of siplizumab effects on memory and regulatory T cells. Study outcomes and limitations: Proliferating Tregs' suppressive function in siplizumab cultures went unconfirmed. The study found that siplizumab significantly reduced alloreactive sequences traceable to unstimulated CD4+ memory cells. Mapping to unstimulated subsets was achieved for only a minor fraction of alloreactive clones.

The rearrangement joins TRBV7-2 to TRBJ2-7, with 9 bases aligning to TRBD2. The sequenced sample was non-Treg CD4+ T cells sorted from blood. The clonotype originates from a human donor in good health. The chain's CDR3 is CASSLDSGSLYEQYF. For the CDR3, the DNA is TGTGCCAGCAGCTTAGATAGCGGGAGTTTGTACGAGCAGTACTTC.